These 6 T cell receptor beta chains came from one sample sequenced in a study of response to subunit inactivated influenza vaccine. Via MiXCR, TCRdb re-called the RT-PCR reads, giving one row per CDR3 protein. The sample has about 520,000 distinct CDR3 sequences; roughly 7.9% are singletons. The sample consisted of PBMCs from blood, taken about 23 months after vaccination. The receptors originated from a man in his fifties or sixties who received an inactivated influenza vaccine.

The V call is TRBV15, the J call TRBJ2-5; D not certain. The CDR3 contains 13 residues. V lost 4 bases, J lost 2 bases, and 8 bases lay in between. Looked up from germline, CDR1 is LNHNV and CDR2 is YYDKDF (reference sequence). CDR3 sequence (DNA): TGTGCCACCAGCATGAGGTTTCAAGAGACCCAGTACTTC. It encodes CATSMRFQETQYF.

Ten or more counts support this clonotype. The CDR3: CASSLPDRAEQYF. CDR3 sequence (DNA): TGTGCCAGCAGCTTACCAGACAGGGCCGAGCAGTACTTC. The chain joins TRBV7-2 to TRBJ2-7, with TRBD1 matching 7 bases. The CDR3 sequence is 13 residues long. Germline V gives CDR1 SGHTA, CDR2 FQGNSA. Unmatched junction bases numbered 4, after V lost 2 bases and J lost 6 bases.

The CDR3 nucleotides read TGTGCCAGCACACAGGTGGGGGGCCGAGCCAAAAACATTCAGTACTTC. It is translated as CASTQVGGRAKNIQYF. The chain uses TRBV6-1 and TRBJ2-4, with D perhaps given as TRBD1 or TRBD2 (6 bases each). The V end was cut by 7 bases, the J end by 0 bases, with 16 bases between. Looked up from germline, CDR1 is MNHNS and CDR2 is SASEGT. This CDR3 has 16 amino acids.

The chain uses TRBV15 and TRBJ1-5; 7 bases are a match to TRBD1. There are 15 residues in the CDR3. V lost 6 bases, J lost 6 bases, and 11 bases stayed unmatched. The germline V gene encodes CDR1 LNHNV and CDR2 YYDKDF (reference sequence). The CDR3 region has the DNA TGTGCCACCAGTCCGGGTCGGGCAGGGGGTCAGCCCCAGCATTTT. It is translated as CATSPGRAGGQPQHF.

The genes are TRBV2 and TRBJ2-7; no definite D call. Trimming stripped 4 bases from V and 3 bases from J, with 7 bases between. Germline V gene sequence: CDR1 SNHLY, CDR2 FYNNEI. This CDR3 spans 12 amino acids. CDR3 DNA sequence: TGTGCCAGCAGTGCCAAGGGCTACGAGCAGTACTTC. Residues: CASSAKGYEQYF.

This clonotype was recorded a few times. V gene TRBV6-1 combines with J gene TRBJ1-6; a possible D gene is TRBD1 (5 bases). The germline CDR1 and CDR2 sequences are MNHNS and SASEGT. Trimming removed 6 bases from V and 5 bases from J, with 11 bases in between. The CDR3 is 14 amino acids. CDR3 bases: TGTGCCAGCAGACCGGGACGGAATAATTCACCCCTCCACTTT. It is translated as CASRPGRNNSPLHF.